The 20 T cell receptor beta chains below all came from one sample that was sequenced in a study of CD8 T cells in ankylosing spondylitis. Via MiXCR, TCRdb re-called the 5' RACE reads, giving one row per CDR3 protein. In the table there are 670,000 or so distinct CDR3 sequences, roughly 19% of which are singletons. Study-level results: A motif in TCR beta, a set of under ten highly homologous variants, appeared characteristic of ankylosing spondylitis blood.

These TCRs' antigens remain unknown. The sequenced sample consisted of blood, either unsorted or a sorted T cell fraction (not recorded which). These receptors were obtained from a male donor with ankylosing spondylitis.

In its sample, this clonotype was seen a few times. This sequence joins TRBV12-3 or TRBV12-4 and TRBJ2-2; TRBD2 matches 9 bases. The CDR3 length is 18 residues. The V gene end was trimmed by 3 bases and the J gene end by 8 bases; junction bases not matched to a gene: 16. CDR3 DNA: TGTGCCAGCAGTTTTGATGTAGCGGGAGTAGGTTTTTTGGGGGAGCTGTTTTTT. Amino acids: CASSFDVAGVGFLGELFF.

This clonotype has a count of ten or more. The V call is TRBV12-3 or TRBV12-4, the J call TRBJ2-2; no reliable D call. V lost 6 bases, J lost 4 bases, and 15 bases lay in between. The CDR3 contains 15 residues. CDR3 region: CASSPPPIPTGELFF. The DNA for the CDR3 is TGTGCCAGCAGCCCTCCCCCTATCCCCACCGGGGAGCTGTTTTTT.

J is TRBJ2-7 and V is TRBV20-1; 9 positions agree with TRBD2. J gave up 9 bases and V 2 bases, and 8 bases lay outside the gene matches. Germline CDR1 and CDR2: DFQATT and SNEGSKA (reference sequence). The CDR3 runs 13 residues. In nucleotides, the CDR3 is TGCAGTGCTAGAACGGCTAGCGGGACGCGGCAGTACTTC. Translation: CSARTASGTRQYF.

Only a few counts were recorded for this clonotype. This rearrangement joins TRBV9 to TRBJ2-3; the D gene is possibly TRBD2 (5 bases). V was shortened by 0 bases and J by 2 bases, with 16 bases between the two germline ends. Germline CDR1 SGDLS, CDR2 YYNGEE. The CDR3 has 17 residues. The CDR3 region has the DNA TGTGCCAGCAGCGTAGTTTCGTCCGGGGATCTCACAGATACGCAGTATTTT. It translates to CASSVVSSGDLTDTQYF. Full variable domain (remainder filled in from reference TRBV9 and TRBJ2-3): DSGVTQTPKHLITATGQRVTLRCSPRSGDLSVYWYQQSLDQGLQFLIQYYNGEERAKGNILERFSAQQFPDLHSELNLSSLELGDSALYFCASSVVSSGDLTDTQYFGPGTRLTVL.

This clonotype came up a few times. V and J are TRBV29-1 and TRBJ2-3, with 7 nucleotides matching TRBD2. The J segment lost 4 bases and the V segment lost 8 bases, leaving 12 bases of the junction unmatched. Germline V gene data show CDR1 as SQVTM and CDR2 as ANQGSEA. The CDR3 sequence is 14 residues long. CDR3 coding DNA: TGCAGCTCCGTGGGCAGGGAGGGGTCAGATACGCAGTATTTT. Protein: CSSVGREGSDTQYF.

This chain links TRBV2 with TRBJ2-6; a possible D gene is TRBD1 (5 bases). CDR1 is SNHLY, CDR2 FYNNEI, per germline. Trimming left V 7 bases short and J 1 base short, with 14 bases between. The CDR3 runs 16 residues. This CDR3 reads CASIGHEMSGANVLTF. In nucleotides, the CDR3 is TGTGCCAGCATAGGACACGAAATGTCTGGGGCCAACGTCCTGACTTTC. Full variable domain (rest looked up from reference TRBV2 and TRBJ2-6): EPEVTQTPSHQVTQMGQEVILRCVPISNHLYFYWYRQILGQKVEFLVSFYNNEISEKSEIFDDQFSVERPDGSNFTLKIRSTKLEDSAMYFCASIGHEMSGANVLTFGAGSRLTVL.

This clonotype was found a few times. Written as DNA, the CDR3 is TGTGCCAGCAGCCAAGATTCGTACGGATCTGGAAACACCATATATTTT. Its protein product is CASSQDSYGSGNTIYF. The rearrangement uses TRBV4-2 and TRBJ1-3, with no clear D. Germline loops: CDR1 LGHNA, CDR2 YNFKEQ. The CDR3 is 16 amino acids. V was shortened by 0 bases and J by 1 base, with 10 bases between the two germline ends.

The chain has TRBV18 and TRBJ2-1; 8 positions match TRBD2. Germline CDR1 is KGHSH and CDR2 is LQKENI. CDR3 length: 16 amino acids. V was pared by 0 bases and J by 5 bases, with 6 bases of the junction left unmatched. The CDR3 coding sequence is TGTGCCAGCTCACCACCGGCCGGGAGGGTCAACAATGAGCAGTTCTTC. Residues: CASSPPAGRVNNEQFF.

The rearrangement joins TRBV6-5 to TRBJ2-2; D is possibly TRBD1 or TRBD2 (5 bases each). Germline lookup yields CDR1 MNHEY and CDR2 SVGAGI. The V end lost 4 bases, the J end lost 6 bases, and 9 bases lay between the germline ends. This CDR3 has 13 residues. CDR3 DNA sequence: TGTGCCAGCAGTTTGGGGCGGGCCGGGGAGCTGTTTTTT. It encodes CASSLGRAGELFF.

The chain links TRBV5-6 to TRBJ2-3, with D perhaps being TRBD1 or TRBD2 (5 bases each). Trimming removed 0 bases from V and 3 bases from J, with 14 bases in between. Germline assignment: CDR1 SGHDT and CDR2 YYEEEE. This CDR3 comprises 16 residues. The CDR3 bases are TGTGCCAGCAGCTTGGTGGGGGAAAAGGGAACAGATACGCAGTATTTT. Its protein is CASSLVGEKGTDTQYF. Complete variable domain (other parts from reference TRBV5-6 and TRBJ2-3): DAGVTQSPTHLIKTRGQQVTLRCSPKSGHDTVSWYQQALGQGPQFIFQYYEEEERQRGNFPDRFSGHQFPNYSSELNVNALLLGDSALYLCASSLVGEKGTDTQYFGPGTRLTVL.

This sequence joins TRBV27 and TRBJ2-3; D remains unclear. This CDR3 is 13 amino acids long. V was cut by 6 bases and J by 1 base, with 8 bases left in between. The germline gives CDR1 MNHEY, CDR2 SMNVEV (reference sequence). The CDR3 DNA reads as TGTGCCAGCAGGAGGAGCGGCACAGATACGCAGTATTTT. Its translation: CASRRSGTDTQYF.

This clonotype was found a few times. The chain recombines TRBV7-2 with TRBJ2-3, with TRBD2 as a possible D gene (6 bases). The CDR3 contains 15 residues. Germline V gives CDR1 SGHTA, CDR2 FQGNSA. The ends were cut back, 4 bases at V and 0 bases at J, with 11 bases in the middle. In DNA, the CDR3 is TGTGCCAGCAGCTATAAGGCGGGGAGCACAGATACGCAGTATTTT. This translates into CASSYKAGSTDTQYF. The full variable domain, with the rest looked up from reference TRBV7-2 and TRBJ2-3, is GAGVSQSPSNKVTEKGKDVELRCDPISGHTALYWYRQSLGQGLEFLIYFQGNSAPDKSGLPSDRFSAERTGGSVSTLTIQRTQQEDSAVYLCASSYKAGSTDTQYFGPGTRLTVL.

At least ten counts were recorded for this clonotype. V and J are TRBV6-6 and TRBJ2-1; the D gene is possibly TRBD1 (5 bases). Trimming stripped 2 bases from V and 9 bases from J, with 5 bases between. CDR3 length equals 11 residues. Germline V gene lookup returns CDR1 MNHNY and CDR2 SVGAGI (reference sequence). This chain's CDR3 is CASSYRGEQFF. CDR3 bases: TGTGCCAGCAGTTACAGGGGTGAGCAGTTCTTC.

The chain couples TRBV7-9 to TRBJ2-1, with a possible D match to TRBD2 (6 bases). The CDR3 totals 16 residues. Germline V gene sequence: CDR1 SEHNR, CDR2 FQNEAQ (reference sequence). V lost 4 bases to trimming and J lost 3 bases, with 16 bases between them. The CDR3 spells CASSWGEQTRYNEQFF. The CDR3 nucleotides are TGTGCCAGCAGCTGGGGGGAACAGACTCGCTACAATGAGCAGTTCTTC.

This clonotype was recorded a few times. The J gene is TRBJ1-6, the V gene TRBV6-1; D remains ambiguous. This CDR3 spans 13 amino acids. Germline assignment: CDR1 MNHNS and CDR2 SASEGT. V lost 6 bases, J lost 8 bases, and 11 bases lay in between. CDR3 loop: CASSRKGDSPLHF. Written as DNA, the CDR3 is TGTGCCAGCAGCCGTAAGGGAGATTCACCCCTCCACTTT.

This clonotype occurred many times. The chain recombines TRBV20-1 with TRBJ2-3, with TRBD2 matching over 7 bases. Germline-derived CDR1 and CDR2 are DFQATT and SNEGSKA (reference sequence). Germline trimming cut 0 bases from V and 2 bases from J; bases unmatched to any gene: 8. The CDR3 is 16 amino acids. CDR3 DNA: TGCAGTGCTAGAGATGGGGTCCTAGCGGCCACAGATACGCAGTATTTT. It is translated as CSARDGVLAATDTQYF.

The chain is built from TRBV2 and TRBJ2-1; possible D gene TRBD2, 5 bases. The germline V gene has CDR1 SNHLY and CDR2 FYNNEI. The germline V and J ends were trimmed by 2 bases and 15 bases, with 14 bases remaining between them. The CDR3 consists of 12 residues. The DNA of the CDR3 is TGTGCCAGCAGTGAACGGGGTGGGAGAGGGTTCTTC. The encoded protein is CASSERGGRGFF.

The V gene is TRBV5-1, the J gene TRBJ1-3; tentatively, D is TRBD1 (5 bases). Deletions cut 0 bases from V and 0 bases from J, with 13 bases between. The germline gives CDR1 SGHRS, CDR2 YFSETQ. The CDR3 sequence is 17 residues long. The CDR3 DNA reads TGCGCCAGCAGCTTGGGAGGAGGGGCGAACTCTGGAAACACCATATATTTT. This translates into CASSLGGGANSGNTIYF.

This chain links TRBV12-3 or TRBV12-4 with TRBJ1-2, with TRBD1 matching over 10 bases. Losses at the gene ends were 5 bases for V and 7 bases for J; bases not matched to a gene: 7. The CDR3 runs 14 residues. The CDR3 coding sequence is TGTGCCAGCAGTCAACCCGGGACAGGGGTTGGCTACACCTTC. This encodes CASSQPGTGVGYTF.

J is TRBJ1-2 and V is TRBV6-1; possible D gene TRBD1, 5 bases. Looked up from germline, CDR1 is MNHNS and CDR2 is SASEGT. The CDR3 extends over 15 amino acids. Trimming stripped 6 bases from V and 3 bases from J, with 17 bases between. As DNA, the CDR3 is TGTGCCAGCAGGGTCAGGGATCTCTCGGACTATGGCTACACCTTC. Protein: CASRVRDLSDYGYTF.